This note documents a single T cell receptor (beta chain) sequence. Its antigen is currently unknown. The CDR3 totals 12 residues. Germline V gives CDR1 MNHEY, CDR2 SVGAGI. The V and J ends lost 5 bases and 2 bases respectively, with 4 bases between them. Time point meaning: newly diagnosed, previously untreated cHL patient sample. For comparison, PBMCs from newly diagnosed, untreated classical Hodgkin lymphoma were used. The sample originates from a study of PD-1 blockade in classical Hodgkin lymphoma. Whole-study findings and limits: Repertoires differed for reasons still undefined, possibly disease activity or prior therapy. Compared with healthy donors, newly diagnosed patients reportedly showed lower baseline TCR diversity.

Some clones are missing from TCRdb's copy, which holds only in-frame ones; the method was immunoSEQ multiplex PCR. The sample lists 30,000 or so clones, 90% to 95% occurring once. The sequence derives from a human donor with classical Hodgkin lymphoma. V and J are TRBV6-5 and TRBJ1-5; D remains unclear. The material sequenced was peripheral blood mononuclear cells (PBMCs). The CDR3 nucleotides are TGTGCCAGCAGTCCCCGCAATCAGCCCCAGCATTTT. It translates to CASSPRNQPQHF.